This passage covers 22 T cell receptor beta chains from one sample sequenced in a study of T cell clonotyping in hematopoietic cell transplantation. TCRdb's copy holds only in-frame clones and misses some; the assay was immunoSEQ multiplex PCR. The profile covers 9,000 to 9,500 clones, with roughly nine tenths appearing a single time and approximately 37% taken by the ten largest. Here the sequenced sample was PBMCs, taken 180 days after allogeneic stem cell transplant. The receptors originated from a human patient who had an allogeneic stem cell transplant, so the T cells may come from the graft donor. The donor label of this sample is uncertain. Some clones in this sample may be carry-over from other donors' samples.

The V call is TRBV4-3, the J call TRBJ2-3; tentatively, D is TRBD1 or TRBD2 (5 bases each). The CDR3 totals 16 residues. Trimming cost V 0 bases and J 14 bases, with 24 bases left between them. Germline CDR1 LGHNA, CDR2 YSLEER. The chain's CDR3 is CASSQDPGTAPAVGYF. The CDR3 DNA sequence: TGCGCCAGCAGCCAAGACCCAGGGACGGCCCCAGCGGTGGGGTATTTT.

The rearrangement links TRBV7-9 to TRBJ2-2, with D hard to call. CDR1 and CDR2 from the germline V gene are SEHNR and FQNEAQ (reference sequence). This CDR3 comprises 12 residues. V was shortened by 3 bases and J by 9 bases, with 8 bases between the two germline ends. CDR3 region: CASSFPGRELFF. CDR3 coding DNA: TGTGCCAGCAGCTTTCCAGGCCGGGAGCTGTTTTTT.

Only one count was recorded for this clone. This chain uses TRBV4-1 with TRBJ1-4; D gene ambiguous. Trimming left V 1 base short and J 3 bases short, with 15 bases between. The CDR3 runs to 17 residues. Germline CDR1 and CDR2: MGHRA and YSYEKL. CDR3: CASSQGPGGYANEKLFF. Here the CDR3 DNA reads TGCGCCAGCAGCCAAGGCCCTGGAGGGTACGCTAATGAAAAACTGTTTTTT.

V and J are TRBV5-6 and TRBJ1-1; D remains unclear. The germline V and J ends were trimmed by 0 bases and 4 bases, with 7 bases remaining between them. The length of the CDR3 is 13 residues. Germline lookup yields CDR1 SGHDT and CDR2 YYEEEE. CDR3 sequence: CASSLGVGTEAFF. The CDR3 nucleotides read TGTGCCAGCAGCTTGGGGGTGGGCACTGAAGCTTTCTTT.

This clone showed up just a few times. The chain has TRBV5-1 and TRBJ1-2, with no clear D. CDR1 SGHRS and CDR2 YFSETQ come from the germline V gene. The CDR3 loop spans 14 amino acids. V was cut by 4 bases and J by 8 bases, with 18 bases left in between. The CDR3 spells CASSPPNDGGGYTF. The DNA of the CDR3 is TGCGCCAGCAGCCCTCCAAACGACGGAGGGGGCTACACCTTC. Full variable domain (remainder filled in from reference TRBV5-1 and TRBJ1-2): KAGVTQTPRYLIKTRGQQVTLSCSPISGHRSVSWYQQTPGQGLQFLFEYFSETQRNKGNFPGRFSGRQFSNSRSEMNVSTLELGDSALYLCASSPPNDGGGYTFGSGTRLTVV.

The V gene is TRBV6-4, the J gene TRBJ1-5; no clear D gene. The V gene's germline CDR1 is MRHNA and CDR2 SNTAGT. This CDR3 contains 13 residues. The V gene lost 0 bases and the J gene lost 4 bases, with 4 bases spanning the gap. The CDR3 DNA is TGTGCCAGCAGTGACTCGGTAAATCAGCCCCAGCATTTT. This gives the protein CASSDSVNQPQHF.

The chain links TRBV27 to TRBJ1-6, with D maybe TRBD1 (6 bases). This CDR3 contains 13 residues. Germline loops: CDR1 MNHEY, CDR2 SMNVEV (reference sequence). V lost 6 bases, J lost 7 bases, and 10 bases lay in between. CDR3 nucleotides: TGTGCCAGCAGGTTCACAGGGAATTCACCCCTCCACTTT. This translates into CASRFTGNSPLHF.

The V and J genes are TRBV7-2 and TRBJ1-2; D perhaps matches TRBD1 (5 bases). This CDR3 is built from 15 residues. Trimming shortened V by 3 bases and J by 3 bases, and 14 bases separated the two germline ends. Germline CDR1 SGHTA, CDR2 FQGNSA. CDR3 in amino acids: CASSFSGPRDYGYTF. In DNA form, the CDR3 reads TGTGCCAGCAGCTTCTCCGGGCCCAGGGACTATGGCTACACCTTC. The whole variable domain, filled in from reference TRBV7-2 and TRBJ1-2, reads GAGVSQSPSNKVTEKGKDVELRCDPISGHTALYWYRQSLGQGLEFLIYFQGNSAPDKSGLPSDRFSAERTGGSVSTLTIQRTQQEDSAVYLCASSFSGPRDYGYTFGSGTRLTVV.

This chain connects TRBV6-4 to TRBJ1-5; D is ambiguous. Trimming took 4 bases from V and 4 from J, leaving 14 bases between them. The CDR3 contains 15 residues. CDR1 and CDR2 from the germline V gene are MRHNA and SNTAGT. CDR3 in DNA: TGTGCCAGCAGTGCCCCGAAGAACAGAAATCAGCCCCAGCATTTT. Translation: CASSAPKNRNQPQHF.

The chain recombines TRBV7-2 with TRBJ1-5; 11 bases are a match to TRBD1. The J segment lost 9 bases and the V segment lost 5 bases, leaving 6 bases of the junction unmatched. Germline V gene lookup returns CDR1 SGHTA and CDR2 FQGNSA. This CDR3 comprises 14 residues. The CDR3 protein is CASSAGTGGGPQHF. DNA for the CDR3: TGTGCCAGCAGCGCCGGGACAGGGGGTGGGCCCCAGCATTTT.

This clone was found once. The V gene is TRBV11-3, the J gene TRBJ2-1, with a possible D match to TRBD1 (6 bases). The V gene's germline CDR1 is SGHNT and CDR2 YENEEA. Trimming removed 3 bases at V and 10 bases at J, with 16 bases between. The CDR3 has 14 residues. DNA of the CDR3: TGTGCCAGCAGCTTCAACACAGGGTTTCGAGAGCAGTTCTTC. It yields the protein CASSFNTGFREQFF.

V is TRBV7-9 and J is TRBJ1-1; D unresolved. Germline V gene data show CDR1 as SEHNR and CDR2 as FQNEAQ (reference sequence). With 5 bases removed from V and 4 bases from J, the gap between germline ends came to 11 bases. This CDR3 is built from 13 residues. DNA of the CDR3: TGTGCCAGCAGCCGGCTCGTGAGCACTGAAGCTTTCTTT. Translated, it gives CASSRLVSTEAFF.

This clone was observed a single time. V and J are TRBV28 and TRBJ1-4; 10 nucleotides agree with TRBD1. V trimming: 5 bases; J trimming: 8 bases; junction bases outside the gene matches: 5. Germline CDR1 reads MDHEN; CDR2 reads SYDVKM. The CDR3 loop spans 14 amino acids. DNA for the CDR3: TGTGCCAGCAGTCGGACAGGGGGAGGGGAAAAACTGTTTTTT. It is translated as CASSRTGGGEKLFF.

The chain recombines TRBV2 with TRBJ2-5; unclear D gene. This CDR3 region has 12 residues. Germline loops: CDR1 SNHLY, CDR2 FYNNEI. Trimming stripped 5 bases from V and 5 bases from J, with 9 bases between. CDR3 sequence reads: CASSYSEETQYF. CDR3 bases: TGTGCCAGCAGTTATTCGGAGGAGACCCAGTACTTC.

This sequence joins TRBV18 and TRBJ2-7; D gene uncertain. The CDR3 loop spans 18 amino acids. From germline, CDR1 is KGHSH and CDR2 LQKENI. Trimming removed 4 bases at V and 0 bases at J, with 22 bases between. The CDR3 region is CASSLARMSPKASYEQYF. The CDR3 coding sequence is TGTGCCAGCTCACTAGCCAGGATGAGTCCAAAAGCCTCCTACGAGCAGTACTTC.

V usage is TRBV7-2 and J usage is TRBJ2-3; D is perhaps TRBD1 or TRBD2 (6 bases each). Germline lookup yields CDR1 SGHTA and CDR2 FQGNSA. The V and J ends lost 5 bases and 6 bases respectively, with 27 bases between them. CDR3 length equals 18 residues. DNA of the CDR3: TGTGCCAGCAGCGCGTCTGGAGGGGGGCGGGCCGATTTGGATACGCAGTATTTT. Amino acid sequence: CASSASGGGRADLDTQYF.

V is TRBV6-5 and J is TRBJ1-2; maybe TRBD1 (5 bases). The CDR3 has 11 residues. CDR1 and CDR2 (germline): MNHEY, SVGAGI. V lost 5 bases, J lost 4 bases, and 5 bases lay in between. The CDR3 nucleotides are TGTGCCAGCAGTGACAGCTATGGCTACACCTTC. Protein: CASSDSYGYTF.

The genes are TRBV5-1 and TRBJ1-1; TRBD1 matches at 7 bases. CDR1 and CDR2 from the germline V gene are SGHRS and YFSETQ. The CDR3 extends over 14 amino acids. V dropped 5 bases and J dropped 2; count of bases not matched to a gene: 6. The DNA of the CDR3 is TGCGCCAGCAGAGACAGGGTTGCCAACACTGAAGCTTTCTTT. Translating it yields CASRDRVANTEAFF. The full variable domain, its missing parts supplied by reference TRBV5-1 and TRBJ1-1, is KAGVTQTPRYLIKTRGQQVTLSCSPISGHRSVSWYQQTPGQGLQFLFEYFSETQRNKGNFPGRFSGRQFSNSRSEMNVSTLELGDSALYLCASRDRVANTEAFFGQGTRLTVV.

The CDR3, as DNA: TGTGCCAGCAGCTTCGCAGGGACGACCGGGGAGCTGTTTTTT. Encoded protein: CASSFAGTTGELFF. The chain couples TRBV7-7 to TRBJ2-2; D possibly uses TRBD1 or TRBD2 (5 bases each). This CDR3 has 14 amino acids. From germline, CDR1 is SSHAT and CDR2 FNYEAQ (reference sequence). Trimming removed 3 bases from V and 5 bases from J, with 10 bases in between.

A single count supports this clone. The chain couples TRBV29-1 to TRBJ2-1, with D possibly being TRBD1 (8 bases). The CDR3 spans 13 residues. From germline, CDR1 is SQVTM and CDR2 ANQGSEA. Deletions cut 8 bases from V and 3 bases from J, with 14 bases between. The CDR3 nucleotides read TGCAGCACTACAGGGGGGGGCTACAATGAGCAGTTCTTC. Residues: CSTTGGGYNEQFF.

This clone has only one observation. The J gene is TRBJ2-7, the V gene TRBV19; TRBD1 or TRBD2 may be the D gene (6 bases each). The germline V gene has CDR1 LNHDA and CDR2 SQIVND (reference sequence). This CDR3 has 15 amino acids. The V end lost 2 bases, the J end lost 1 base, and 12 bases lay between the germline ends. The CDR3, as DNA: TGTGCCAGTAGTATAAGGGGGGACGGATCCTACGAGCAGTACTTC. Its translation is CASSIRGDGSYEQYF.

The rearrangement uses TRBV6-6 and TRBJ2-5; tentatively, D is TRBD1 (5 bases). CDR1 is MNHNY and CDR2 is SVGAGI in the germline V gene (reference sequence). CDR3 length: 15 amino acids. Trimming cost V 2 bases and J 4 bases, with 14 bases left between them. The CDR3: CASSYGALWLETQYF. The DNA for the CDR3 is TGTGCCAGCAGTTACGGGGCACTATGGTTAGAGACCCAGTACTTC.